The present entry profiles one T cell receptor beta chain with its context. What it binds is not known. Diagnostic assessment was based on clinical symptoms, serum thyroxine and TRAb, thyroid ultrasound and orbital computed tomography. This CDR3 region has 15 residues. V was trimmed by 4 bases and J by 4 bases, leaving 17 bases between them. Germline lookup yields CDR1 LNHDA and CDR2 SQIVND (reference sequence). The source of the sample is a study of T cells in Graves' hyperthyroidism and ophthalmopathy. Study results and caveats: Ophthalmopathy got predicted by the model a median approximately 6.3 months before its onset.

It was RNA transcripts that yielded the amplified TCR beta CDR3 regions. The TCR CDR3 was amplified in a first-round RT-PCR using the HTBI primer set. TCRdb analysed the multiplex PCR reads with MiXCR anew, one entry per CDR3 protein. The sample has some 600,000 distinct CDR3 sequences; around 45% are singletons. The sequenced material came from peripheral blood or thyroid tissue (not recorded which). This clonotype was obtained from a woman aged 18-35 years with Graves' hyperthyroidism. This chain connects TRBV19 to TRBJ2-7; D could derive from TRBD1 or TRBD2 (6 bases each). The CDR3 is CASSNAGQGKYEQYF. CDR3 DNA sequence: TGTGCCAGTAGTAATGCGGGGCAGGGGAAGTACGAGCAGTACTTC.